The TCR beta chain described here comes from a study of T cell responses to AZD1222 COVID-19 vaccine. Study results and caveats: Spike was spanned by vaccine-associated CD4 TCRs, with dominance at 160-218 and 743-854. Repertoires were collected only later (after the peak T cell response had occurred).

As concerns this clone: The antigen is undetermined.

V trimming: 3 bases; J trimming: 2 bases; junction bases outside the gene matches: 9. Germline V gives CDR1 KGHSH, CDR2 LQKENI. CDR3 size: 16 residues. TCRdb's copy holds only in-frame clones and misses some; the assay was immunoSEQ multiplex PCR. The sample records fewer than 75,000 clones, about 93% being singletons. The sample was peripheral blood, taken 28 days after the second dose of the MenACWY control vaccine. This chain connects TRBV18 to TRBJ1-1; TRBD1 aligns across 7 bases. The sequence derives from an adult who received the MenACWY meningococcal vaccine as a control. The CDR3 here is CASSPKGAASNTEAFF. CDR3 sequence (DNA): TGTGCCAGCTCACCCAAGGGGGCAGCCAGCAACACTGAAGCTTTCTTT. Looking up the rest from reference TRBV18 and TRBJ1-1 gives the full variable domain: NAGVMQNPRHLVRRRGQEARLRCSPMKGHSHVYWYRQLPEEGLKFMVYLQKENIIDESGMPKERFSAEFPKEGPSILRIQQVVRGDSAAYFCASSPKGAASNTEAFFGQGTRLTVV.